What follows are 11 T cell receptor beta chains derived from one specimen sequenced in a study of shared clonotypes between healthy human individuals. Produced via immunoSEQ multiplex PCR; TCRdb's table is partial and in-frame only. The sample lists some 630,000 clones, roughly 70% occurring once. The sequenced sample was memory CD4+ T cells sorted from blood. The subset is: CD45RA-negative fraction. Every receptor here comes from a woman aged 25 to 39 in good health.

The chain has TRBV5-6 and TRBJ2-3; D is possibly TRBD2 (5 bases). CDR3 length: 14 residues. CDR1 is SGHDT and CDR2 is YYEEEE in the germline V gene. V was trimmed by 4 bases and J by 5 bases, leaving 14 bases between them. Here the CDR3 reads CASSLLLEVDTQYF. The CDR3 nucleotides read TGTGCCAGCAGCCTCCTACTAGAGGTAGATACGCAGTATTTT.

The chain has TRBV5-1 and TRBJ2-2; D possibly corresponds to TRBD2 (6 bases). Between the trimmed V and J ends, which lost 0 bases and 4 bases, there was a span of 10 bases. The CDR3 contains 15 residues. The V gene's germline CDR1 is SGHRS and CDR2 YFSETQ. The CDR3 DNA reads as TGCGCCAGCAGCTTGGTTCTGGGGGGCACCGGGGAGCTGTTTTTT. This translates into CASSLVLGGTGELFF.

This chain uses TRBV29-1 with TRBJ2-7, with a possible D match to TRBD2 (5 bases). Deletions cut 4 bases from V and 6 bases from J, with 16 bases between. CDR3 length: 13 residues. CDR1 is SQVTM and CDR2 is ANQGSEA in the germline V gene. CDR3 bases: TGCAGCGTTGGGTCCCGGGGAGTCGGCGAGCAGTACTTC. This sequence encodes CSVGSRGVGEQYF.

The chain uses TRBV15 and TRBJ1-4; 9 nucleotides align to TRBD1. Losses at the gene ends were 5 bases for V and 7 bases for J; bases not matched to a gene: 5. CDR3 length: 14 residues. Germline V CDR1 and CDR2: LNHNV, YYDKDF (reference sequence). The CDR3 coding sequence is TGTGCCACCAGCTCACAGGGGGCCGGTGAAAAACTGTTTTTT. This encodes CATSSQGAGEKLFF.

The chain combines TRBV29-1 with TRBJ2-1; 10 bases line up with TRBD2. From germline, CDR1 is SQVTM and CDR2 ANQGSEA. V dropped 1 base and J dropped 8; count of bases not matched to a gene: 5. This CDR3 is 14 amino acids long. CDR3 protein: CSVEVAGGFYEQFF. The DNA for the CDR3 is TGCAGCGTTGAAGTAGCGGGAGGTTTCTATGAGCAGTTCTTC.

A word on this clone: The sample has other DNA sequences that encode this CDR3 too. The chain combines TRBV5-1 with TRBJ1-2, with a tentative D call TRBD1 (6 bases). The CDR3 sequence is 13 residues long. Germline CDR1 SGHRS, CDR2 YFSETQ. V gave up 4 bases and J gave up 4 bases, with 11 bases separating them. CDR3 bases: TGCGCCAGCAGCCCAGGACAGTCCTATGGCTACACCTTC. Its protein is CASSPGQSYGYTF. Together with reference TRBV5-1 and TRBJ1-2, the CDR3 gives the full variable domain: KAGVTQTPRYLIKTRGQQVTLSCSPISGHRSVSWYQQTPGQGLQFLFEYFSETQRNKGNFPGRFSGRQFSNSRSEMNVSTLELGDSALYLCASSPGQSYGYTFGSGTRLTVV.

This rearrangement joins TRBV11-1 to TRBJ2-3, with 9 positions matching TRBD1. V lost 5 bases, J lost 2 bases, and 8 bases stayed unmatched. CDR1 and CDR2 (germline): SGHAT, FQDESV (reference sequence). The CDR3 is 16 amino acids. The CDR3 DNA is TGTGCCAGCAGCCGGGACAGGGTAGTGGTCACAGATACGCAGTATTTT. It specifies CASSRDRVVVTDTQYF.

This clone was counted a single time. CDR3 nucleotide sequence: TGCGCCAGCAGCCGGGATGGGGGTTCGGACACTGAAGCTTTCTTT. Its protein is CASSRDGGSDTEAFF. This sequence joins TRBV5-1 and TRBJ1-1; possible D gene TRBD1, 5 bases. Germline CDR1 reads SGHRS; CDR2 reads YFSETQ. This CDR3 is built from 15 residues. V shed 4 bases and J shed 3 bases, with 16 bases lying between them.

The chain employs TRBV27 and TRBJ2-7, with D hard to call. CDR3 size: 13 residues. The V gene lost 6 bases and the J gene lost 0 bases, with 9 bases spanning the gap. Germline lookup yields CDR1 MNHEY and CDR2 SMNVEV (reference sequence). The CDR3 DNA reads as TGTGCCAGCAGGGAAGGTACCTCCTACGAGCAGTACTTC. As protein: CASREGTSYEQYF.

The genes are TRBV11-3 and TRBJ2-6; 7 nucleotides agree with TRBD1. Germline assignment: CDR1 SGHNT and CDR2 YENEEA. The CDR3 is made up of 17 amino acids. With V trimmed by 5 bases and J by 0 bases, 7 bases remained unmatched. CDR3 bases: TGTGCCAGCAGCACCCGCGACAGGGTCTCTGGGGCCAACGTCCTGACTTTC. This translates into CASSTRDRVSGANVLTF.

This clone was counted between two and nine times. This chain joins TRBV7-3 and TRBJ2-2, with D unclear. With 5 bases removed from V and 0 bases from J, the gap between germline ends came to 7 bases. CDR1 and CDR2 (germline): SGHTA, FQGTGA. The CDR3 totals 14 residues. The CDR3 DNA follows: TGTGCCAGCAGCACGACGGCGAACACCGGGGAGCTGTTTTTT. Translation: CASSTTANTGELFF.